These 5 T cell receptor beta chains originate from one sample sequenced in a study of blood T cell repertoires in COVID-19. The data were produced by immunoSEQ multiplex PCR, yet TCRdb's version contains in-frame clones alone and is incomplete. The table has around 360,000 clones, roughly 87% seen once. Sequencing was done on a sample of PBMCs or T cells enriched from blood (not recorded which). The receptors come from a woman under 40 who had recovered from COVID-19.

The chain recombines TRBV7-9 with TRBJ2-5; 7 nucleotides line up with TRBD2. Germline trimming cut 6 bases from V and 4 bases from J; bases unmatched to any gene: 5. In germline, CDR1 is SEHNR, CDR2 FQNEAQ (reference sequence). This CDR3 contains 13 residues. This chain's CDR3 is CASRAGEVETQYF. In DNA form, the CDR3 reads TGTGCCAGCAGGGCGGGAGAGGTAGAGACCCAGTACTTC.

The CDR3 spells CASSPGFADTQYF. The DNA for the CDR3 is TGTGCCAGCAGCCCCGGGTTCGCAGATACGCAGTATTTT. The chain is built from TRBV7-9 and TRBJ2-3; D is undetermined. Germline CDR1 reads SEHNR; CDR2 reads FQNEAQ (reference sequence). V dropped 5 bases and J dropped 4 bases, with 10 bases sitting between them. This CDR3 contains 13 residues. The entire variable domain, with the rest obtained from reference TRBV7-9 and TRBJ2-3, is as follows: DTGVSQNPRHKITKRGQNVTFRCDPISEHNRLYWYRQTLGQGPEFLTYFQNEAQLEKSRLLSDRFSAERPKGSFSTLEIQRTEQGDSAMYLCASSPGFADTQYFGPGTRLTVL.

This chain uses TRBV6-5 with TRBJ2-7; no reliable D call. V dropped 6 bases and J dropped 0 bases, with 12 bases sitting between them. This CDR3 is built from 14 residues. The germline CDR1 and CDR2 sequences are MNHEY and SVGAGI. The DNA of the CDR3 is TGTGCCAGCAGCCTGGCAAGGAGCTCCTACGAGCAGTACTTC. Protein product: CASSLARSSYEQYF.

The chain combines TRBV5-1 with TRBJ1-2; 10 nucleotides agree with TRBD1. The CDR3 sequence is 13 residues long. V was pared by 2 bases and J by 8 bases, with 3 bases of the junction left unmatched. CDR1 is SGHRS, CDR2 YFSETQ, per germline. The CDR3 DNA sequence: TGCGCCAGCAGCTTCGGGACAGGGGAAGGCTACACCTTC. This sequence encodes CASSFGTGEGYTF.

This rearrangement joins TRBV19 to TRBJ1-2; TRBD1 matches 8 bases. Unmatched junction bases numbered 4, after V lost 9 bases and J lost 4 bases. This CDR3 is 12 amino acids long. The germline CDR1 and CDR2 sequences are LNHDA and SQIVND (reference sequence). The DNA of the CDR3 is TGTGCCAGCAGACAGGGGACCTATGGCTACACCTTC. It encodes CASRQGTYGYTF.